This TCR beta chain was recorded in a study of T-cell reconstitution after alpha-beta-depleted transplantation in children. Findings and caveats of the study: As was reported, about two months after transplant, alpha-beta T cells came from several hundred expanded graft clones. Some patients' high day-60 TCRbeta diversity was traced to surviving recipient T cells and thymic progenitors.

For TCRbeta, the library was prepared with unique molecular identifiers. TCRdb reprocessed the PCR reads with MiXCR, giving one entry per CDR3 protein. The top ten hold about 28% of the sample, which has about 980,000 distinct CDR3 sequences, under 30% seen once. About this clonotype itself: The antigen remains unidentified.

Trimming cost V 5 bases and J 1 base, with 16 bases left between them. The CDR3 is 16 amino acids. The sample consisted of PBMCs, mostly from graft donor cells, taken 360 days after TCRalphabeta/CD19-depleted stem cell transplant. The chain couples TRBV7-1 to TRBJ2-3; no firm D call. TRBV7-1 is treated as an ORF (open reading frame) with a function not yet certain. This clonotype was sampled from a boy in the first two years of life who had a stem cell transplant for SCID, so the T cells may come from the graft donor. The CDR3 spells CASSDPRIDRTDTQYF. The CDR3 nucleotides are TGTGCCAGCAGCGATCCGAGAATCGACCGCACAGATACGCAGTATTTT.